The 24 T cell receptor beta chains in this list originate from one sample, sequenced in a study of T cells in Graves' hyperthyroidism and ophthalmopathy. Regions amplified from RNA transcripts were the TCR beta CDR3 regions. The HTBI primer set drove a first-round RT-PCR of the TCR CDR3. From the multiplex PCR reads, TCRdb called clonotypes with MiXCR, one entry per CDR3 protein. Altogether a few hundred thousand distinct CDR3 sequences are present, approximately 13% being singletons, with the ten largest covering 9.2%. Sequenced sample: blood. These receptors originate from a woman aged 18-30 years with Graves' hyperthyroidism.

The V gene is TRBV20-1, the J gene TRBJ2-1, with 9 bases aligning to TRBD1. This CDR3 is 15 amino acids long. The ends lost 2 bases at V and 4 bases at J; junction bases unmatched: 6. Per germline, CDR1 DFQATT and CDR2 SNEGSKA (reference sequence). CDR3 sequence: CSARLRQGGYNEQFF. For the CDR3, the DNA is TGCAGTGCTAGATTACGACAGGGGGGTTACAATGAGCAGTTCTTC.

J is TRBJ2-1 and V is TRBV27, with D tentatively TRBD2 (7 bases). Germline values: CDR1 MNHEY, CDR2 SMNVEV (reference sequence). The ends were cut back, 6 bases at V and 8 bases at J, with 14 bases in the middle. CDR3 length: 13 residues. In DNA, the CDR3 is TGTGCCAGCAGCCCGGGGGGCGATTATGAGCAGTTCTTC. This encodes CASSPGGDYEQFF.

The V gene is TRBV12-3 or TRBV12-4, the J gene TRBJ1-6; D not resolved. The CDR3 runs to 13 residues. Trimming left V 5 bases short and J 6 bases short, with 8 bases between. The CDR3 protein is CASSPSPNSPLHF. The CDR3 DNA reads TGTGCCAGCAGTCCATCACCTAATTCACCCCTCCACTTT.

This clonotype was picked up many times. The chain combines TRBV12-3 or TRBV12-4 with TRBJ2-7, with 11 positions matching TRBD2. Unmatched junction bases numbered 10, after V lost 1 base and J lost 2 bases. The CDR3 spans 18 residues. DNA for the CDR3: TGTGCCAGCAGTTTAGGTTCCCCCGGGACTAGCGGCCCCTACGAGCAGTACTTC. Protein product: CASSLGSPGTSGPYEQYF.

This clonotype occurred many times. V gene TRBV11-3 combines with J gene TRBJ1-1; 7 bases are shared with TRBD1. The CDR3 has 17 amino acids. The trim removed 5 bases at V and 5 bases at J, leaving 17 bases unmatched. Per germline, CDR1 SGHNT and CDR2 YENEEA. CDR3 loop: CASSQGPLRGGKTEAFF. In DNA, the CDR3 is TGTGCCAGCAGCCAAGGTCCATTGAGAGGGGGCAAGACTGAAGCTTTCTTT.

This clonotype came up many times. This sequence joins TRBV18 and TRBJ2-7; perhaps TRBD2 as D (6 bases). CDR3 length: 13 residues. Trimming took off 5 bases at V and 5 bases at J, with 13 bases between the two ends. Germline V gene sequence: CDR1 KGHSH, CDR2 LQKENI. The CDR3 loop reads CASSLVGGNEQYF. CDR3 in DNA: TGTGCCAGCTCATTAGTGGGGGGAAACGAGCAGTACTTC.

In this sample, this clonotype turned up a few times. The chain is built from TRBV19 and TRBJ2-7; TRBD2 matches 8 bases. Germline V gene lookup returns CDR1 LNHDA and CDR2 SQIVND (reference sequence). The CDR3 loop spans 15 amino acids. J gave up 0 bases and V 3 bases, and 4 bases lay outside the gene matches. Here the CDR3 DNA reads TGTGCCAGTAGTATTGAAGCGGGGGTCTCCTACGAGCAGTACTTC. This translates into CASSIEAGVSYEQYF.

The table lists this clonotype with many counts. V is TRBV7-3 and J is TRBJ1-3; no definite D call. Germline V gene lookup returns CDR1 SGHTA and CDR2 FQGTGA. V lost 5 bases and J lost 0, with 5 bases in between. The CDR3 is 13 residues long. The CDR3 region has the DNA TGTGCCAGCAGCACCAACTCTGGAAACACCATATATTTT. Protein product: CASSTNSGNTIYF.

V is TRBV10-3 and J is TRBJ2-1, with 8 nucleotides matching TRBD2. CDR1 and CDR2 from the germline V gene are ENHRY and SYGVKD. The CDR3 extends over 15 amino acids. V trimming: 6 bases; J trimming: 2 bases; junction bases outside the gene matches: 6. The CDR3 region has the DNA TGTGCCATCAGGAAGCGGGAGATCACCTACAATGAGCAGTTCTTC. This encodes CAIRKREITYNEQFF.

At least ten counts were recorded for this clonotype. The CDR3 here is CASSRHRSMNTEAFF. The DNA of the CDR3 is TGTGCCAGCAGTCGGCACCGTTCGATGAACACTGAAGCTTTCTTT. V and J are TRBV6-2 or TRBV6-3 and TRBJ1-1; no firm D call. Germline CDR1 and CDR2: MNHEY and SVGEGT. Trimming took 5 bases from V and 0 from J, leaving 13 bases between them. This CDR3 comprises 15 residues.

This clonotype was observed at least ten times. This rearrangement joins TRBV18 to TRBJ1-5; TRBD1 is a possible D gene (6 bases). With 6 bases removed from V and 5 bases from J, the gap between germline ends came to 14 bases. The CDR3 totals 14 residues. Germline values: CDR1 KGHSH, CDR2 LQKENI. CDR3 nucleotides: TGTGCCAGCTCGCGAGACAGGTTCGATCAGCCCCAGCATTTT. Its protein is CASSRDRFDQPQHF.

This clonotype was seen many times. The gene calls are TRBV7-8 and TRBJ1-2, with D possibly matching TRBD1 (5 bases). The V end lost 5 bases, the J end lost 4 bases, and 14 bases lay between the germline ends. The CDR3 is made up of 14 amino acids. Germline loops: CDR1 SGHVS, CDR2 FQNEAQ. CDR3 nucleotides: TGTGCCAGCAGCGCTAAGCGGGGGGGCTATGGCTACACCTTC. Protein: CASSAKRGGYGYTF.

By share, this clonotype counts as medium-sized (0.01 to 0.1%). The gene calls are TRBV20-1 and TRBJ2-5; D possibly corresponds to TRBD1 (6 bases). The germline gives CDR1 DFQATT, CDR2 SNEGSKA (reference sequence). Trimming cost V 0 bases and J 4 bases, with 15 bases left between them. This CDR3 has 15 residues. The CDR3 DNA reads TGCAGTGCTAGAGATATGCAGGGGTCACGAGAGACCCAGTACTTC. Residues: CSARDMQGSRETQYF.

This clonotype was observed a few times. V and J are TRBV18 and TRBJ1-1; D not certain. The ends were cut back, 3 bases at V and 3 bases at J, with 11 bases in the middle. Germline V gives CDR1 KGHSH, CDR2 LQKENI. This CDR3 comprises 14 residues. The CDR3 protein is CASSPQAAYTEAFF. The CDR3 coding sequence is TGTGCCAGCTCACCGCAGGCCGCCTACACTGAAGCTTTCTTT.

This clonotype was found many times. The J gene is TRBJ2-7, the V gene TRBV28, with D perhaps matching TRBD2 (5 bases). V shed 3 bases and J shed 0 bases, with 15 bases lying between them. The germline V gene has CDR1 MDHEN and CDR2 SYDVKM. CDR3 length: 16 residues. In nucleotides, the CDR3 is TGTGCCAGCAGTTTGGCCGGGGTCAGTAGCTCCTACGAGCAGTACTTC. Protein: CASSLAGVSSSYEQYF.

This clonotype appeared a single time. V usage is TRBV10-1 and J usage is TRBJ2-7; D is perhaps TRBD1 or TRBD2 (5 bases each). The CDR3 is 13 amino acids. Germline assignment: CDR1 WNHNN and CDR2 SYGVQD (reference sequence). Trimming removed 8 bases at V and 7 bases at J, with 18 bases between. The chain's CDR3 is CASQRDPLGEQYF. As DNA, the CDR3 is TGCGCCAGCCAAAGGGACCCCCTGGGGGAGCAGTACTTC.

This clonotype was counted at least ten times. The CDR3 here is CASSYSMNEAFF. The CDR3, as DNA: TGTGCCAGCAGTTACTCGATGAATGAAGCTTTCTTT. The chain links TRBV6-5 to TRBJ1-1; D is ambiguous. The CDR3 length is 12 residues. Germline V CDR1 and CDR2: MNHEY, SVGAGI. Trimming took 0 bases from V and 7 from J, leaving 6 bases between them.

This clonotype was picked up many times. CDR3: CASSLEGGRGGTEQYF. CDR3 DNA: TGTGCCAGCAGCTTAGAAGGCGGGAGAGGCGGGACCGAGCAGTACTTC. The chain recombines TRBV7-2 with TRBJ2-7, with TRBD2 matching 7 bases. The CDR3 consists of 16 residues. Per germline, CDR1 SGHTA and CDR2 FQGNSA. V lost 1 base and J lost 6; bases outside the gene matches: 12.

This clonotype was observed at least ten times. This chain links TRBV3-1 with TRBJ2-3; 9 positions agree with TRBD2. The CDR3 length is 18 residues. The germline gives CDR1 LGHDT, CDR2 YNNKEL (reference sequence). The V segment lost 0 bases and the J segment 5 bases; nucleotides outside the gene matches: 12. CDR3 sequence reads: CASSQDLAGGPGKDTQYF. CDR3 nucleotides: TGTGCCAGCAGCCAAGATCTTGCGGGGGGGCCAGGTAAAGATACGCAGTATTTT.

This clonotype was seen at least ten times. The chain uses TRBV20-1 and TRBJ2-1, with 13 bases identical to TRBD2. With 4 bases clipped from V and 15 bases from J, the junction kept 12 bases outside the gene matches. The germline gives CDR1 DFQATT, CDR2 SNEGSKA (reference sequence). The CDR3 contains 14 residues. CDR3 loop: CSAMQGLAGRTLFF. The CDR3 DNA reads TGCAGTGCTATGCAGGGACTAGCGGGGAGAACCCTGTTCTTC.

This clonotype has at least ten counts. The V call is TRBV10-3, the J call TRBJ1-4, with D possibly TRBD1 on 6 matching bases. CDR1 ENHRY and CDR2 SYGVKD come from the germline V gene. Trimming took off 6 bases at V and 4 bases at J, with 12 bases between the two ends. This CDR3 contains 14 residues. CDR3 bases: TGTGCCATCAGCCCAGGGGCCTTTAATGAAAAACTGTTTTTT. It is translated as CAISPGAFNEKLFF.

This clonotype came up many times. The chain couples TRBV3-1 to TRBJ2-3; 13 positions match TRBD2. Germline V gene lookup returns CDR1 LGHDT and CDR2 YNNKEL (reference sequence). The CDR3 runs to 21 residues. Unmatched junction bases numbered 14, after V lost 0 bases and J lost 2 bases. CDR3 amino acids: CASSQDGTSGRGVGSTDTQYF. For the CDR3, the DNA is TGTGCCAGCAGCCAAGATGGCACTAGCGGGAGGGGCGTCGGGTCCACAGATACGCAGTATTTT.

This clonotype was detected ten times or more. The chain links TRBV2 to TRBJ2-1; no firm D call. This CDR3 comprises 12 residues. Deletions cut 6 bases from V and 3 bases from J, with 6 bases between. CDR1 is SNHLY and CDR2 is FYNNEI in the germline V gene. CDR3 amino acids: CASSWDYNEQFF. The CDR3 DNA reads TGTGCCAGCAGCTGGGACTACAATGAGCAGTTCTTC.

This clonotype appeared many times. This chain connects TRBV7-9 to TRBJ1-1; 9 bases match TRBD1. The CDR3 sequence is 17 residues long. Germline CDR1 reads SEHNR; CDR2 reads FQNEAQ (reference sequence). V shed 1 base, J shed 1 base, and the junction held 7 bases outside the gene matches. CDR3 sequence (DNA): TGTGCCAGCAGCTTAGAGTGGGGACAGGGAGGGAACACTGAAGCTTTCTTT. Translated: CASSLEWGQGGNTEAFF.